Shown below are 24 T cell receptor beta chains from a single sample sequenced in a study. Each CDR3 protein is one row after TCRdb ran MiXCR on the RT-PCR reads. This sample has about 680,000 distinct CDR3 sequences, with approximately 15% found just once. The sample was memory CD4+ T cells from blood. All receptors derive from a female donor in good health, serving as a healthy control.

The gene calls are TRBV24-1 and TRBJ2-2; TRBD1 matches 9 bases. The CDR3 has 16 amino acids. CDR1 is KGHDR, CDR2 SFDVKD, per germline. Germline trimming cut 3 bases from V and 3 bases from J; bases unmatched to any gene: 4. CDR3 DNA: TGTGCCACCAGTGATACCGGGACAGGGCACACCGGGGAGCTGTTTTTT. Protein product: CATSDTGTGHTGELFF.

This clonotype was seen repeatedly, ten times or more. CDR3 amino acids: CASSPPGVGGGQPQHF. The CDR3 region has the DNA TGTGCCAGCAGTCCCCCCGGGGTCGGGGGAGGCCAGCCCCAGCATTTT. This rearrangement joins TRBV12-3 or TRBV12-4 to TRBJ1-5, with D possibly being TRBD1 (5 bases). The CDR3 has 16 residues. Trimming removed 5 bases from V and 7 bases from J, with 21 bases in between.

This clonotype has a handful of counts. The chain has TRBV12-3 or TRBV12-4 and TRBJ1-2, with 9 bases fitting TRBD1. The trim removed 8 bases at V and 4 bases at J, leaving 11 bases unmatched. The CDR3 length is 15 residues. The CDR3: CASGKQGALFYGYTF. The DNA for the CDR3 is TGTGCCAGCGGAAAACAGGGGGCTCTCTTCTATGGCTACACCTTC.

This clonotype appeared a few times. The chain recombines TRBV20-1 with TRBJ2-7, with 9 positions matching TRBD1. V lost 6 bases to trimming and J lost 9 bases; unmatched junction nucleotides: 18. From germline, CDR1 is DFQATT and CDR2 SNEGSKA (reference sequence). This CDR3 spans 15 amino acids. The DNA for the CDR3 is TGCAGTGCCGAGAAGAGAGCCGGGACAGGGAAAACGCAGTACTTC. Protein product: CSAEKRAGTGKTQYF.

V gene TRBV19 combines with J gene TRBJ2-1; possible D gene TRBD2, 5 bases. CDR1 LNHDA and CDR2 SQIVND come from the germline V gene (reference sequence). CDR3 length equals 15 residues. Trimming removed 7 bases from V and 0 bases from J, with 13 bases in between. Here the CDR3 reads CASKRGLASYNEQFF. CDR3 nucleotide sequence: TGTGCCAGTAAGAGAGGGCTGGCCTCCTACAATGAGCAGTTCTTC. Full variable domain (missing parts from reference TRBV19 and TRBJ2-1): DGGITQSPKYLFRKEGQNVTLSCEQNLNHDAMYWYRQDPGQGLRLIYYSQIVNDFQKGDIAEGYSVSREKKESFPLTVTSAQKNPTAFYLCASKRGLASYNEQFFGPGTRLTVL.

The chain employs TRBV20-1 and TRBJ2-7; 9 bases fit TRBD1. CDR3 length: 14 residues. The V segment lost 3 bases and the J segment 5 bases; nucleotides outside the gene matches: 8. CDR1 DFQATT and CDR2 SNEGSKA come from the germline V gene (reference sequence). CDR3 protein: CSASFSTGGHEQYF. CDR3 bases: TGCAGTGCTAGTTTCTCTACAGGGGGCCACGAGCAGTACTTC.

This clonotype was detected ten times or more. The chain combines TRBV12-3 or TRBV12-4 with TRBJ1-4; unclear D gene. The CDR3 runs 16 residues. Trimming took 4 bases from V and 8 from J, leaving 20 bases between them. The DNA of the CDR3 is TGTGCCAGCAGTTCGGGGATAGAGGGAGTGGGAGAAAAACTGTTTTTT. Translating gives CASSSGIEGVGEKLFF.

The V call is TRBV7-2, the J call TRBJ2-3, with D perhaps TRBD2 (6 bases). CDR1 and CDR2 from the germline V gene are SGHTA and FQGNSA. Trimming cost V 7 bases and J 2 bases, with 16 bases left between them. The CDR3 covers 15 residues. CDR3: CASTTMGTVTDTQYF. In nucleotides, the CDR3 is TGTGCCAGCACCACCATGGGGACTGTCACAGATACGCAGTATTTT.

The rearrangement joins TRBV27 to TRBJ2-5; D gene uncertain. V was clipped by 5 bases and J by 4 bases, with 14 bases between them. CDR1 and CDR2 (germline): MNHEY, SMNVEV (reference sequence). The CDR3 totals 14 residues. The CDR3 region is CASSVPPNIETQYF. The CDR3 nucleotides are TGTGCCAGCAGTGTTCCCCCCAACATAGAGACCCAGTACTTC.

There are many counts of this clonotype. This chain joins TRBV7-2 and TRBJ2-3; 13 bases map to TRBD2. J was trimmed by 6 bases and V by 7 bases; bases with no gene match: 4. Germline CDR1 and CDR2: SGHTA and FQGNSA. The CDR3 contains 14 residues. CDR3 in DNA: TGTGCCAGCACCCTACTAGCGGGGGGGGATACGCAGTATTTT. This gives the protein CASTLLAGGDTQYF.

This clonotype occurred a few times. The chain joins TRBV14 to TRBJ2-1; tentatively, D is TRBD1 (6 bases). Germline CDR1 SGHDN, CDR2 FVKESK. The length of the CDR3 is 15 residues. The ends were cut back, 3 bases at V and 7 bases at J, with 16 bases in the middle. CDR3 nucleotides: TGTGCCAGCAGCCAGATTGCCAGGGGTAGGAATGAGCAGTTCTTC. This encodes CASSQIARGRNEQFF.

V usage is TRBV18 and J usage is TRBJ2-5, with D maybe TRBD1 (6 bases). The germline V gene encodes CDR1 KGHSH and CDR2 LQKENI. V lost 5 bases to trimming and J lost 3 bases, with 13 bases between them. This CDR3 is 14 amino acids long. The DNA for the CDR3 is TGTGCCAGCTCATCGGGACATTCTGAAGAGACCCAGTACTTC. Encoded protein: CASSSGHSEETQYF.

Here the CDR3 reads CSANWRGQTQETQYF. CDR3 in DNA: TGCAGTGCAAACTGGAGGGGACAGACGCAAGAGACCCAGTACTTC. The gene calls are TRBV20-1 and TRBJ2-5; perhaps TRBD1 as D (7 bases). The V end lost 6 bases, the J end lost 2 bases, and 19 bases lay between the germline ends. Germline V gene data show CDR1 as DFQATT and CDR2 as SNEGSKA (reference sequence). The CDR3 has 15 residues.

This clonotype was detected many times. The genes are TRBV29-1 and TRBJ1-2; D may be TRBD1 (6 bases). Trimming pared 3 bases from V and 7 bases from J, leaving 15 bases between. The CDR3 extends over 13 amino acids. Germline-derived CDR1 and CDR2 are SQVTM and ANQGSEA. CDR3 DNA sequence: TGCAGCGTTGACCAGGGACAATGGGGTGGCTACACCTTC. Protein sequence: CSVDQGQWGGYTF.

This chain connects TRBV9 to TRBJ2-2; tentatively, D is TRBD2 (5 bases). Trimming took off 7 bases at V and 4 bases at J, with 14 bases between the two ends. Germline V gene sequence: CDR1 SGDLS, CDR2 YYNGEE. The CDR3 extends over 14 amino acids. CDR3 region: CASQPRGSTGELFF. For the CDR3, the DNA is TGTGCCAGCCAACCCCGGGGTAGCACCGGGGAGCTGTTTTTT.

This clonotype was counted ten times or more. The chain uses TRBV12-3 or TRBV12-4 and TRBJ2-5; TRBD1 matches 8 bases. The CDR3 extends over 13 amino acids. J lost 5 bases, V lost 6 bases, and 5 bases had no gene match. This CDR3 reads CASSSTGVETQYF. The CDR3 DNA is TGTGCCAGCAGCTCGACAGGGGTGGAGACCCAGTACTTC.

This clonotype turned up a few times. The chain carries TRBV6-2 or TRBV6-3 and TRBJ1-2, with TRBD1 as a possible D gene (5 bases). This CDR3 region has 13 residues. V lost 4 bases and J 5 bases, leaving 11 bases between the germline ends. The germline CDR1 and CDR2 sequences are MNHEY and SVGEGT. The CDR3 region has the DNA TGTGCCAGCAGTTCCAGGGAGCGGTATGGCTACACCTTC. It encodes CASSSRERYGYTF.

The chain employs TRBV25-1 and TRBJ1-6; 7 positions match TRBD1. Germline values: CDR1 MGHDK, CDR2 SYGVNS. Trimming took 3 bases from V and 3 from J; bases not matched to a gene: 2. The CDR3 extends over 15 amino acids. The CDR3: CASSEGDSYNSPLHF. CDR3 DNA sequence: TGTGCCAGCAGTGAGGGGGACAGCTATAATTCACCCCTCCACTTT.

This clonotype was observed at least ten times. The V gene is TRBV12-3 or TRBV12-4, the J gene TRBJ2-1; D is uncertain. The CDR3 sequence is 13 residues long. The V end lost 6 bases, the J end lost 8 bases, and 14 bases lay between the germline ends. CDR3 amino acids: CASRMTSPDEQFF. CDR3 bases: TGTGCCAGCAGGATGACTTCCCCGGATGAGCAGTTCTTC.

This clonotype was found many times. Written as DNA, the CDR3 is TGTGCCAGCAGTTCCCAGACAGGGGGTGAGCAGTTCTTC. It yields the protein CASSSQTGGEQFF. The gene calls are TRBV6-5 and TRBJ2-1, with 9 bases matching TRBD1. CDR3 length equals 13 residues. Germline CDR1 MNHEY, CDR2 SVGAGI. V lost 4 bases, J lost 9 bases, and 4 bases stayed unmatched.

The chain uses TRBV4-2 and TRBJ2-3; D ambiguous. The CDR3 sequence is 17 residues long. Germline-derived CDR1 and CDR2 are LGHNA and YNFKEQ. V shed 0 bases and J shed 4 bases, with 17 bases lying between them. This CDR3 reads CASSQDPTPELADTQYF. The CDR3 DNA reads TGTGCCAGCAGCCAAGATCCTACCCCCGAATTGGCAGATACGCAGTATTTT.

As DNA, the CDR3 is TGTGCCAGCAGCTTAGTTGTCGAAGGGGAAGCTTTCTTT. As protein: CASSLVVEGEAFF. This rearrangement joins TRBV7-2 to TRBJ1-1, with D unresolved. This CDR3 has 13 residues. The germline V gene has CDR1 SGHTA and CDR2 FQGNSA. The V end was cut by 1 base, the J end by 8 bases, with 11 bases between.

There are many counts of this clonotype. This chain connects TRBV6-1 to TRBJ1-2; 7 nucleotides match TRBD1. Per the germline V gene, CDR1 is MNHNS and CDR2 is SASEGT. The CDR3 extends over 17 amino acids. With V trimmed by 2 bases and J by 0 bases, 9 bases remained unmatched. The CDR3 protein is CASSERTGATANYGYTF. The CDR3 bases are TGTGCCAGCAGTGAAAGGACAGGAGCAACTGCTAACTATGGCTACACCTTC.

This clonotype was counted many times. The rearrangement uses TRBV10-3 and TRBJ2-3; 8 bases line up with TRBD1. J was trimmed by 4 bases and V by 5 bases; bases with no gene match: 14. This CDR3 has 17 residues. Germline loops: CDR1 ENHRY, CDR2 SYGVKD. DNA of the CDR3: TGTGCCATCAGTCAAAACCATCCAGGGGGCAGCGCAGATACGCAGTATTTT. Protein: CAISQNHPGGSADTQYF.